A single sample is the source of the 17 T cell receptor beta chains below, sequenced in a study of T cell clonality in common variable immunodeficiency. TCRdb's table, derived via immunoSEQ multiplex PCR, lists solely in-frame clones and lacks some. Recorded here are some 40,000 clones, none singletons. Sequencing was carried out using peripheral blood mononuclear cells. These receptors came from a person between 18 and 69 years old in good health.

Comment on this clone: The read stops 3 residues short of the end of the CDR3; the missing end is completed from the germline J gene. The chain carries TRBV25-1 and TRBJ2-7; 7 bases match TRBD1. V lost 8 bases and J lost 6; bases outside the gene matches: 13. The germline CDR1 and CDR2 sequences are MGHDK and SYGVNS. The CDR3 has 14 amino acids. The CDR3 region is CASSRQGILPEQYF. CDR3 bases read: TGTGCCAGCTCCCGACAGGGAATCCTTCCCGAG.

In its sample, this clone was seen many times. The CDR3 end falls 3 residues outside the read, so it is completed with the germline J gene. The chain combines TRBV19 with TRBJ1-5; TRBD1 might be the D (6 bases). Trimming left V 6 bases short and J 0 bases short, with 21 bases between. The length of the CDR3 is 18 residues. The V gene's germline CDR1 is LNHDA and CDR2 SQIVND (reference sequence). The CDR3 DNA, read in part, is TGTGCCAGTAGGGGGGCCAGGGCCTATGGTGTTAGCAATCAGCCC. Translation gives CASRGARAYGVSNQP. The CDR3 as a whole reads CASRGARAYGVSNQPQHF.

The sample holds many counts of this clone. With the read ending 3 residues before the CDR3 end, the germline J gene is used to fill in that end. The chain combines TRBV6-1 with TRBJ1-2, with D perhaps matching TRBD1 (6 bases). CDR3 length equals 16 residues. The germline V and J ends were trimmed by 2 bases and 0 bases, with 13 bases remaining between them. Germline CDR1 reads MNHNS; CDR2 reads SASEGT. The part of the CDR3 DNA that was read is TGTGCCAGCAGTGAACAGGGAAAGGGGGCTAACTATGGC. Translated: CASSEQGKGANYG. The full CDR3 is CASSEQGKGANYGYTF.

The table lists this clone with many counts. The CDR3 is cut off 3 residues early in the read; its end comes from the germline J gene. The rearrangement links TRBV27 to TRBJ2-2; TRBD1 is a possible D gene (6 bases). The CDR3 is 16 residues long. V shed 5 bases and J shed 1 base, with 14 bases lying between them. The V gene's germline CDR1 is MNHEY and CDR2 SMNVEV (reference sequence). The CDR3 bases that were read are TGTGCCAGCAGTCGGCTTAGGACAGAGAACACCGGGGAG. Its translation is CASSRLRTENTGE. From start to end, the CDR3 is CASSRLRTENTGELFF.

In this sample, this clone turned up many times. The CDR3 goes on 3 residues after the read ends, and that part is filled in from the germline J gene. This chain joins TRBV7-8 and TRBJ2-7; possible D gene TRBD2, 6 bases. The CDR3 extends over 15 amino acids. The germline V gene encodes CDR1 SGHVS and CDR2 FQNEAQ. Trimming left V 5 bases short and J 1 base short, with 15 bases between. The sequenced CDR3 bases are TGTGCCAGCAGCCCGGAGTCTAGCGATTCCTACGAG. This gives the protein CASSPESSDSYE. The CDR3 in its entirety is CASSPESSDSYEQYF. The variable domain in full, with the rest retrieved from reference TRBV7-8 and TRBJ2-7, is GAGVSQSPRYKVAKRGQDVALRCDPISGHVSLFWYQQALGQGPEFLTYFQNEAQLDKSGLPSDRFFAERPEGSVSTLKIQRTQQEDSAVYLCASSPESSDSYEQYFGPGTRLTVT.

This clone was seen ten or more times. Read coverage stops 3 residues before the CDR3 terminus; the germline J gene supplies the remainder. V gene TRBV28 combines with J gene TRBJ1-2; 9 bases agree with TRBD1. The germline V gene encodes CDR1 MDHEN and CDR2 SYDVKM. V lost 5 bases and J lost 6; bases outside the gene matches: 10. The CDR3 length is 15 residues. The DNA read from the CDR3 is TGTGCCAGCAGTCCCTACAGGGGGCGCGGGAATGGC. This sequence encodes CASSPYRGRGNG. The entire CDR3 protein reads CASSPYRGRGNGYTF.

Many counts were recorded for this clone. The CDR3 goes on 3 residues after the read ends, and that part is filled in from the germline J gene. This rearrangement joins TRBV13 to TRBJ2-3; 10 bases agree with TRBD2. The CDR3 is made up of 15 amino acids. V dropped 4 bases and J dropped 3; count of bases not matched to a gene: 4. Germline V gene lookup returns CDR1 PRHDT and CDR2 FYEKMQ (reference sequence). CDR3: CASSWGTSVTDTQYF. The DNA read from the CDR3 is TGTGCCAGCAGCTGGGGGACTAGCGTAACAGATACG.

This clone was counted many times. CDR3 DNA (partial): TGCGCCAGCAGCCATGGAGAGCAGGGGAGCGACGAG. Amino acids: CASSHGEQGSDE. The full CDR3 reads CASSHGEQGSDEQYF. The chain has TRBV4-1 and TRBJ2-7; possible D gene TRBD1, 6 bases. Coverage ceases 3 residues before the CDR3 finishes, and the germline J gene fills in the end. Between the trimmed V and J ends, which lost 3 bases and 5 bases, there was a span of 17 bases. The CDR3 extends over 15 amino acids. Germline V gene sequence: CDR1 MGHRA, CDR2 YSYEKL.

This clone was observed at least ten times. The CDR3 extends 3 residues past the end of the read, so its final part is completed from the germline J gene. The genes are TRBV30 and TRBJ1-4; 8 bases fit TRBD1. The CDR3 totals 16 residues. Per the germline V gene, CDR1 is GTSNPN and CDR2 is SVGIG (reference sequence). Trimming at V came to 1 base and at J to 6 bases, leaving 10 bases not matched to a gene. CDR3 DNA (partial): TGTGCCTGGAGTGCACCAACACAGGGGGTATATGAAAAA. Protein: CAWSAPTQGVYEK. The whole CDR3 is CAWSAPTQGVYEKLFF.

This clone was observed at least ten times. The CDR3 end lies 3 residues beyond the end of the read and is filled in from the germline J gene. V gene TRBV14 combines with J gene TRBJ2-7; perhaps TRBD1 as D (5 bases). Between the trimmed V and J ends, which lost 2 bases and 2 bases, there was a span of 10 bases. The CDR3 totals 14 residues. Per the germline V gene, CDR1 is SGHDN and CDR2 is FVKESK. This CDR3 is CASSQITGAYEQYF. CDR3 DNA, as far as it was read: TGTGCCAGCAGCCAAATAACAGGAGCCTACGAG.

This clone was found many times. The read falls 3 residues short of the CDR3 end, and the missing part is taken from the germline J gene. V and J are TRBV5-1 and TRBJ2-1; 13 bases map to TRBD2. Germline lookup yields CDR1 SGHRS and CDR2 YFSETQ. V gave up 4 bases and J gave up 6 bases; unmatched junction bases: 4. CDR3 length: 15 amino acids. CDR3 amino acids: CASSPGLAGPNEQFF. The covered CDR3 bases are TGCGCCAGCAGCCCGGGACTAGCGGGACCCAATGAG.

This clone was seen only a few times. This is likely an artifact of a read error, given a far larger clone one base away. The CDR3 end lies 3 residues beyond the end of the read and is filled in from the germline J gene. The chain joins TRBV19 to TRBJ2-1, with TRBD2 identical over 10 bases. Germline V CDR1 and CDR2: LNHDA, SQIVND (reference sequence). The junction had 3 bases not matched to a gene; V was cut back by 6 bases and J by 4 bases. CDR3 size: 14 residues. The CDR3 bases that were read are TGTGCCAGTAGGGGGACTAGCGTTTACAATGAG. This translates into CASRGTSVYNE. The full CDR3 protein is CASRGTSVYNEQFF.

The sample holds many counts of this clone. The observed sequence ends 3 residues before the CDR3 terminus, with the missing tail filled in from the germline J gene. V usage is TRBV20-1 and J usage is TRBJ2-7; D is unresolved. V lost 2 bases, J lost 3 bases, and 8 bases lay in between. Germline V gene lookup returns CDR1 DFQATT and CDR2 SNEGSKA (reference sequence). There are 12 residues in the CDR3. The sequenced part of the CDR3 DNA is TGCAGTGCTAGATTGGCTGGCTACGAG. Encoded protein: CSARLAGYE. The entire CDR3 sequence reads CSARLAGYEQYF.

The sample holds many counts of this clone. The CDR3 is cut off 3 residues early in the read; its end comes from the germline J gene. V gene TRBV5-1 combines with J gene TRBJ2-1, with 8 bases aligning to TRBD2. After removal of 3 bases from V and 3 bases from J, the junction contained 8 bases not matched to a gene. CDR3 length equals 16 residues. The germline V gene has CDR1 SGHRS and CDR2 YFSETQ. The CDR3 is CASSSTLAGLYNEQFF. The DNA read from the CDR3 is TGCGCCAGCAGCTCCACATTAGCGGGGCTCTACAATGAG.

This clone was recorded many times. Read coverage stops 3 residues before the CDR3 terminus; the germline J gene supplies the remainder. V is TRBV19 and J is TRBJ1-2; D is possibly TRBD1 (6 bases). V was trimmed by 9 bases and J by 3 bases, leaving 14 bases between them. CDR1 is LNHDA and CDR2 is SQIVND in the germline V gene (reference sequence). CDR3 size: 13 residues. CDR3 bases read: TGTGCCAGCGAAGAACAGGGATACTATGGC. Translation gives CASEEQGYYG. The whole CDR3 reads CASEEQGYYGYTF. Variable domain in full (rest from reference TRBV19 and TRBJ1-2): DGGITQSPKYLFRKEGQNVTLSCEQNLNHDAMYWYRQDPGQGLRLIYYSQIVNDFQKGDIAEGYSVSREKKESFPLTVTSAQKNPTAFYLCASEEQGYYGYTFGSGTRLTVV.

There are many counts of this clone. From the germline J gene comes the end of the CDR3, since the read stops 3 residues before it. The V and J genes are TRBV29-1 and TRBJ2-7; no firm D call. Trimming stripped 1 base from V and 0 bases from J, with 7 bases between. The germline CDR1 and CDR2 sequences are SQVTM and ANQGSEA. The CDR3 spans 13 residues. The chain's CDR3 is CSVEGNTSYEQYF. CDR3 bases read: TGCAGCGTTGAAGGCAACACCTCCTACGAG.

This clone occurred many times. The CDR3 end is not reached by the read, which stops 3 residues before it; the germline J gene fills it in. The chain links TRBV28 to TRBJ2-7; TRBD1 is a possible D gene (6 bases). The CDR3 is 13 residues long. Germline V lookup: CDR1 MDHEN, CDR2 SYDVKM. Trimming removed 6 bases at V and 0 bases at J, with 9 bases between. The CDR3 sequence: CASSKGGSYEQYF. The sequenced CDR3 bases are TGTGCCAGCAGCAAAGGGGGCTCCTACGAG.